Here is one TCR beta chain with its context. The target of this receptor is not known. It has no much larger one-base neighbor in the sample; base qualities were not kept. The 39 donors, aged about 6 to 90 years, were systemically healthy Caucasian individuals from Russia. Each donor gave 8 to 10 milliliters of peripheral blood, drawn into EDTA-treated Vacutainer tubes. PBMCs were isolated by Ficoll-Paque density-gradient centrifugation, with at least 6 million obtained per sample. Total RNA, at least 6 micrograms per sample, was extracted from PBMCs with Trizol reagent. The percentages of naive CD45RAhigh/CD27high T cells were determined by flow cytometry on a PBMC aliquot from every donor. Libraries were prepared through 5' RACE. Sequencing instrument: Illumina HiSeq 2500. A second PCR of about 6 to 12 cycles was performed with a sample-barcoded 5' primer and a J-beta primer mix. A template-switch 5' adaptor carrying 12 random nucleotides introduced a unique molecular identifier onto each TCR beta cDNA molecule. At least 3 million CDR3-containing paired-end reads were obtained from each sample. First-strand cDNA synthesis was performed from all RNA using the Mint cDNA synthesis kit, with priming by a TRBC-specific oligonucleotide. Following uracil-DNA glycosylase treatment, a first 18-cycle PCR with universal primers M1SS and BC2_uni_R was performed on all cDNA. As for the authors' bioinformatics: For normalization, 1 million high-quality reads were randomly selected from each sample, with every read carrying a distinct molecular identifier. Reads with shared molecular identifiers were discarded instead of being binned into consensus sequences. MiTCR, with a Q25 quality threshold and the strictest error-elimination algorithm, was used for CDR3 identification, clonotype clustering and error correction. A nonparametric unseen species model with Euler transformation was used to estimate a lower bound on total TCR beta diversity. TCRdb handled the public reads itself, with Q25 trimming in fastp and clone calling in MiXCR, and kept productive beta chains. Every entry covers one CDR3 protein and lists the most common genes and DNA from its rows. These V and J calls originate from TCRdb's pipeline instead of the authors' own analysis. The sample contains 1 million or so distinct CDR3 sequences, over 35% of them found a single time. The ten largest clonotypes hold approximately 20% of the sample.

This sample is part of a study of blood T cells in healthy people across ages (dated by TCRdb to the mid-2010s). Background on the whole study: Template switching captured roughly one uniquely barcoded TCR beta cDNA molecule per two T cells in model experiments. To track age-related changes in TCR beta repertoire diversity, the study relied on deep sequencing normalized with unique cDNA molecular identifiers. The donors were divided into four age groups: young (average approximately 15 years), middle-aged (under 40), aged (62) and long-lived (about 79). To avoid experimental bias, donors of different ages were distributed randomly across sequencing lanes. The study analyzed two additional independent replicas of 1 million unique cDNA reads from the same blood draw for two donors, one aged 18 to 29 and one aged 80 or older. Overall study outcomes, separate from this receptor: Since profiling was done on bulk unsorted PBMCs, naive and antigen-experienced compartments could not be conclusively compared. Compared with the aged group, more naive CD4+ T cells, fewer expanded clones and increased TCR diversity were shown by the long-lived group, suggesting age selection. Estimates of total diversity based on one million sequenced T cells were regarded as lower bounds and as underestimates. Observed TCR beta diversity per million T cells fell roughly linearly with age, and a significant reduction was already apparent by age around 44. Observed TCR beta diversity correlated strongly with the percentage of naive T cells measured by flow cytometry. Because donor CMV infection status was unknown, age-related changes in expanded clonotypes were potentially confounded.

Relative to germline, V is missing 5 bases and J is missing 4 bases, with 8 bases of the junction outside any gene match. Spanning cysteine to phenylalanine, the CDR3 consists of 15 amino acids. Of the read, only the CDR3 DNA is kept; its 45 bases are in frame from base 1. CDR1 and CDR2 are read off the germline V gene as SGHTA and FQGTGA. Sequencing was done on a sample of blood. The origin of this receptor is a woman in her sixties or seventies in good health. The chain is encoded by TRBV7-3 joined to TRBJ2-7, and 10 bases in between align with TRBD2. The DNA sequence follows: TGTGCCAGCAGCCTTGATCCTAGCGGGAGATACGAGCAGTACTTC. It specifies CASSLDPSGRYEQYF.